This T cell receptor (beta chain) came from a study of blood T cell repertoires in COVID-19. The table came from immunoSEQ multiplex PCR; TCRdb's copy has only in-frame clones and leaves some out. The sample holds some 290,000 clones, roughly 79% seen once. This TCR derives from a woman aged 55-69 years with active or convalescent COVID-19. Sequenced input: peripheral blood.

CDR3 coding DNA: TGTGCCACCAGCAGAGTCAGCGGGGGCGGCACAGATACGCAGTATTTT. It encodes CATSRVSGGGTDTQYF. The chain recombines TRBV15 with TRBJ2-3; 8 nucleotides agree with TRBD2. Germline CDR1 reads LNHNV; CDR2 reads YYDKDF (reference sequence). This CDR3 region has 16 residues. Unmatched junction bases numbered 4, after V lost 1 base and J lost 1 base.